Listed here is a single T cell receptor beta chain. The record originates from a study of monozygotic twins with inflammatory bowel disease. TCRdb re-called the 5' RACE reads, yielding one record per CDR3 amino acid sequence without DNA. The sample table sets out 330,000 or so distinct CDR3 sequences. There are 15 residues in the CDR3. The V gene's germline CDR1 is SGHNT and CDR2 YYREEE (reference sequence). The chain combines TRBV5-4 with TRBJ2-3; with no DNA, the TCRdb D assignment of TRBD2 cannot be verified. The origin of this receptor is a human donor with ulcerative colitis or Crohn's disease, or a healthy co-twin of an affected twin (not recorded which). Sequenced material: blood. CDR3 sequence: CAIAPGLADTDTQYF.